The 16 T cell receptor beta chains below come from one sample, sequenced in a study of radiotherapy plus CTLA-4 blockade in lung cancer. Data came from immunoSEQ multiplex PCR; TCRdb stores just in-frame clones and leaves some out. The table includes around 82,000 clones, around 87% detected once. Specimen: peripheral blood, collected from a patient treated with radiotherapy plus ipilimumab. The receptors shown here come from a human donor with non-small cell lung cancer that progressed on radiotherapy plus ipilimumab.

J is TRBJ2-4 and V is TRBV15, with D perhaps TRBD2 (6 bases). The V end was cut by 3 bases, the J end by 5 bases, with 14 bases between. This CDR3 contains 15 residues. Germline assignment: CDR1 LNHNV and CDR2 YYDKDF (reference sequence). CDR3 nucleotides: TGTGCCACCAGCAGGATGGGACTGGAGGAAAACATTCAGTACTTC. Its translation is CATSRMGLEENIQYF.

The V call is TRBV19, the J call TRBJ2-7; tentatively, D is TRBD1 (6 bases). This CDR3 comprises 12 residues. Germline loops: CDR1 LNHDA, CDR2 SQIVND (reference sequence). With 4 bases removed from V and 5 bases from J, the gap between germline ends came to 9 bases. The CDR3 loop is CASSNRAHEQYF. CDR3 nucleotide sequence: TGTGCCAGTAGTAACAGGGCCCACGAGCAGTACTTC.

Comments on this clone: The same CDR3 also results from other DNA sequences found in this sample. The chain links TRBV5-1 to TRBJ2-5; TRBD2 aligns across 8 bases. The CDR3 consists of 15 residues. CDR1 SGHRS and CDR2 YFSETQ come from the germline V gene. V lost 0 bases, J lost 4 bases, and 5 bases stayed unmatched. CDR3 bases: TGCGCCAGCAGCTTGGTCGCGGGAGGCGGAGAGACCCAGTACTTC. It codes for CASSLVAGGGETQYF.

The V and J genes are TRBV21-1 and TRBJ1-1; TRBD1 is the table's D call, not checked against the DNA. TRBV21-1 is a recognized pseudogene. The CDR3 is 13 amino acids. In DNA, the CDR3 is TGTGCCAGCAGGTCAGGGATGGCCACTGAAGCTTTCTTT. This translates into CASRSGMATEAFF.

The chain joins TRBV19 to TRBJ2-1; D is ambiguous. The CDR3 spans 14 residues. Germline CDR1 reads LNHDA; CDR2 reads SQIVND (reference sequence). V dropped 10 bases and J dropped 0 bases, with 13 bases sitting between them. CDR3 sequence reads: CATTPRSSYNEQFF. DNA of the CDR3: TGTGCCACCACCCCGCGGAGCTCCTACAATGAGCAGTTCTTC.

This clone has just a few counts. The chain couples TRBV18 to TRBJ1-4; D possibly corresponds to TRBD1 (5 bases). Trimming shortened V by 3 bases and J by 0 bases, and 11 bases separated the two germline ends. Germline loops: CDR1 KGHSH, CDR2 LQKENI. The CDR3 is 16 residues long. The CDR3 sequence is CASSPTPGATNEKLFF. CDR3 DNA: TGTGCCAGCTCACCCACCCCGGGGGCAACTAATGAAAAACTGTTTTTT.

The V gene is TRBV5-1, the J gene TRBJ2-3, with 11 bases that match TRBD2. This CDR3 is built from 16 residues. Germline values: CDR1 SGHRS, CDR2 YFSETQ. V trimming: 3 bases; J trimming: 5 bases; junction bases outside the gene matches: 8. In DNA form, the CDR3 reads TGCGCCAGCAGCTGGGGTAGCGGGGGGGCCAAAGATACGCAGTATTTT. Translated, it gives CASSWGSGGAKDTQYF. The full variable domain, its missing parts supplied by reference TRBV5-1 and TRBJ2-3, is KAGVTQTPRYLIKTRGQQVTLSCSPISGHRSVSWYQQTPGQGLQFLFEYFSETQRNKGNFPGRFSGRQFSNSRSEMNVSTLELGDSALYLCASSWGSGGAKDTQYFGPGTRLTVL.

This clone has a handful of counts. This sequence joins TRBV28 and TRBJ2-3; the match to TRBD1 covers 8 bases. Germline V lookup: CDR1 MDHEN, CDR2 SYDVKM. The CDR3 extends over 15 amino acids. V shed 5 bases and J 4 bases; nucleotides not matched to a gene: 8. This CDR3 reads CASSPTWTGSDTQYF. The CDR3 nucleotides are TGTGCCAGCAGTCCTACCTGGACAGGGTCAGATACGCAGTATTTT.

This rearrangement joins TRBV7-9 to TRBJ1-2; D is ambiguous. The CDR3 loop spans 15 amino acids. The germline gives CDR1 SEHNR, CDR2 FQNEAQ (reference sequence). Trimming removed 6 bases at V and 5 bases at J, with 19 bases between. The CDR3 is CASRNSDRSFYGYTF. For the CDR3, the DNA is TGTGCCAGCAGAAACTCGGACCGCTCTTTTTATGGCTACACCTTC.

This chain joins TRBV19 and TRBJ2-7, with D perhaps TRBD2 (6 bases). With 6 bases removed from V and 6 bases from J, the gap between germline ends came to 21 bases. CDR1 LNHDA and CDR2 SQIVND come from the germline V gene (reference sequence). The CDR3 covers 15 residues. CDR3 region: CASRPGSGLISEQYF. CDR3 DNA sequence: TGTGCCAGTAGGCCGGGAAGCGGGTTAATCTCCGAGCAGTACTTC.

This chain joins TRBV9 and TRBJ2-7; D is perhaps TRBD2 (6 bases). This CDR3 comprises 15 residues. V shed 0 bases and J shed 3 bases, with 13 bases lying between them. Germline V gene sequence: CDR1 SGDLS, CDR2 YYNGEE. CDR3 region: CASSVGRSSVYEQYF. The CDR3 DNA is TGTGCCAGCAGCGTAGGGAGGTCTAGCGTCTACGAGCAGTACTTC.

The chain has TRBV19 and TRBJ1-3; no definite D call. The germline V gene has CDR1 LNHDA and CDR2 SQIVND (reference sequence). This CDR3 is built from 13 residues. The V end was cut by 3 bases, the J end by 2 bases, with 5 bases between. CDR3 loop: CASSITTGNTIYF. The CDR3 coding sequence is TGTGCCAGTAGTATCACAACTGGAAACACCATATATTTT. The whole variable domain, filled in from reference TRBV19 and TRBJ1-3, reads DGGITQSPKYLFRKEGQNVTLSCEQNLNHDAMYWYRQDPGQGLRLIYYSQIVNDFQKGDIAEGYSVSREKKESFPLTVTSAQKNPTAFYLCASSITTGNTIYFGEGSWLTVV.

The V call is TRBV9, the J call TRBJ2-1; 10 bases match TRBD2. CDR3 length equals 17 residues. Germline CDR1 reads SGDLS; CDR2 reads YYNGEE. V gave up 3 bases and J gave up 5 bases; unmatched junction bases: 11. The CDR3 bases are TGTGCCAGCAGCGACGCCCTACTAGCGGGGCTAAACAATGAGCAGTTCTTC. Residues: CASSDALLAGLNNEQFF.

The J gene is TRBJ1-1, the V gene TRBV5-1; maybe TRBD1 (5 bases). Germline V lookup: CDR1 SGHRS, CDR2 YFSETQ. This CDR3 region has 16 residues. V was pared by 1 base and J by 0 bases, with 13 bases between. The CDR3 bases are TGCGCCAGCAGCTTGAACTTTGGGACGCTGAACACTGAAGCTTTCTTT. Amino acids: CASSLNFGTLNTEAFF.

This chain links TRBV5-4 with TRBJ2-7, with 9 bases lining up with TRBD1. The J segment lost 6 bases and the V segment lost 3 bases, leaving 10 bases of the junction unmatched. The CDR3 spans 15 residues. The V gene's germline CDR1 is SGHNT and CDR2 YYREEE (reference sequence). CDR3 DNA: TGTGCCAGCAGCTCGACAGCTGGACAGGGGTCCGAGCAGTACTTC. Translating it yields CASSSTAGQGSEQYF.

The chain is built from TRBV6-1 and TRBJ2-2, with 8 bases matching TRBD2. Germline loops: CDR1 MNHNS, CDR2 SASEGT. The CDR3 runs 15 residues. V was clipped by 7 bases and J by 4 bases; unmatched bases: 8. In DNA form, the CDR3 reads TGTGCCAGCATCGGGACTAGGGATTTCACCGGGGAGCTGTTTTTT. It codes for CASIGTRDFTGELFF.